Presented here are 26 T cell receptor beta chains from one specimen sequenced in a study of cytomegalovirus exposure and HLA in healthy donors. The study ran its PCR with 60 Vbeta and 13 Jbeta primers. The protocol was immunoSEQ multiplex PCR, while the TCRdb copy is restricted to in-frame clones and leaves out a portion. The sample shows around 100,000 clones, roughly 76% of them seen only once. The source material was PBMCs. Source of these receptors: a woman aged 55-70 years in good health and CMV-seropositive.

The V call is TRBV29-1, the J call TRBJ1-2; D gene uncertain. The germline CDR1 and CDR2 sequences are SQVTM and ANQGSEA. This CDR3 has 14 residues. With 6 bases removed from V and 4 bases from J, the gap between germline ends came to 18 bases. CDR3 amino acids: CSVAGQTGPYGYTF. The CDR3, as DNA: TGCAGCGTCGCGGGCCAAACCGGGCCCTATGGCTACACCTTC.

V is TRBV2 and J is TRBJ1-1; D may be TRBD1 (5 bases). Trimming shortened V by 8 bases and J by 0 bases, and 16 bases separated the two germline ends. The CDR3 spans 15 residues. The germline CDR1 and CDR2 sequences are SNHLY and FYNNEI. CDR3 sequence (DNA): TGTGCCAGCCGAATCTCGGGGGTAATGAACACTGAAGCTTTCTTT. Protein product: CASRISGVMNTEAFF. Combining the CDR3 with reference TRBV2 and TRBJ1-1 gives the whole variable domain EPEVTQTPSHQVTQMGQEVILRCVPISNHLYFYWYRQILGQKVEFLVSFYNNEISEKSEIFDDQFSVERPDGSNFTLKIRSTKLEDSAMYFCASRISGVMNTEAFFGQGTRLTVV.

This clone turned up a few times. A far larger clone is off by one base, so a read error is likely. The chain recombines TRBV29-1 with TRBJ1-1; D is unresolved. Germline assignment: CDR1 SQVTM and CDR2 ANQGSEA. Trimming removed 3 bases at V and 5 bases at J, with 16 bases between. This CDR3 spans 14 amino acids. CDR3 in DNA: TGCAGCGTTGAGGGTTGTGGAGGGAGAACTGAAGCTTTCTTT. Encoded protein: CSVEGCGGRTEAFF.

This clone came up a few times. The chain employs TRBV7-9 and TRBJ2-3; 10 bases are a match to TRBD1. The V segment lost 3 bases and the J segment 5 bases; nucleotides outside the gene matches: 8. CDR3 length: 16 residues. The germline gives CDR1 SEHNR, CDR2 FQNEAQ (reference sequence). The CDR3, as DNA: TGTGCCAGCAGCTTGGCACCGGGACAGGGGATAGATACGCAGTATTTT. It codes for CASSLAPGQGIDTQYF.

This clone was found once. V and J are TRBV28 and TRBJ2-5; TRBD2 agrees at 9 bases. Trimming cost V 8 bases and J 5 bases; bases outside gene matches: 12. In germline, CDR1 is MDHEN, CDR2 SYDVKM. The CDR3 spans 15 residues. The CDR3 DNA is TGTGCCAGCTGCTTGGCGGGAGGGCCTCGGGAGACCCAGTACTTC. This codes for CASCLAGGPRETQYF.

This chain uses TRBV11-2 with TRBJ1-2, with D unclear. Germline V gene data show CDR1 as SGHAT and CDR2 as FQNNGV. The CDR3 loop spans 14 amino acids. The ends were cut back, 3 bases at V and 0 bases at J, with 8 bases in the middle. This CDR3 is CASSFVRSNYGYTF. The CDR3 nucleotides are TGTGCCAGCAGCTTTGTCAGATCTAACTATGGCTACACCTTC.

The chain recombines TRBV25-1 with TRBJ2-1; 8 bases match TRBD2. The V and J ends lost 0 bases and 7 bases, in that order; junction bases with no gene match: 14. Germline CDR1 MGHDK, CDR2 SYGVNS. This CDR3 is built from 18 residues. CDR3: CASSEYYLSSGSENEQFF. The CDR3 nucleotides are TGTGCCAGCAGTGAATATTACCTCAGCAGCGGGAGTGAGAATGAGCAGTTCTTC.

The chain has TRBV25-1 and TRBJ2-7; 8 nucleotides line up with TRBD1. V trimming: 4 bases; J trimming: 5 bases; junction bases outside the gene matches: 4. CDR1 is MGHDK, CDR2 SYGVNS, per germline. This CDR3 contains 13 residues. The CDR3 nucleotides are TGTGCCAGCAGTGTTACAGGGGGAAACGAGCAGTACTTC. It codes for CASSVTGGNEQYF.

This clone was detected a few times. This chain uses TRBV18 with TRBJ1-1; 7 bases line up with TRBD1. The CDR3 is made up of 13 amino acids. Germline trimming cut 3 bases from V and 5 bases from J; bases unmatched to any gene: 3. The germline gives CDR1 KGHSH, CDR2 LQKENI. The CDR3 reads CASSPRGRTEAFF. The CDR3 coding sequence is TGTGCCAGCTCACCGAGGGGGCGTACTGAAGCTTTCTTT. The complete variable domain, with remaining parts taken from reference TRBV18 and TRBJ1-1, reads NAGVMQNPRHLVRRRGQEARLRCSPMKGHSHVYWYRQLPEEGLKFMVYLQKENIIDESGMPKERFSAEFPKEGPSILRIQQVVRGDSAAYFCASSPRGRTEAFFGQGTRLTVV.

The V gene is TRBV4-2, the J gene TRBJ2-2; 11 nucleotides align to TRBD2. V trimming: 3 bases; J trimming: 4 bases; junction bases outside the gene matches: 7. From germline, CDR1 is LGHNA and CDR2 YNFKEQ. This CDR3 region has 17 residues. This CDR3 is CASSQATSGRSTGELFF. The CDR3 bases are TGTGCCAGCAGCCAGGCAACTAGCGGGAGATCCACCGGGGAGCTGTTTTTT.

V is TRBV7-9 and J is TRBJ2-2, with a possible D match to TRBD2 (6 bases). Germline loops: CDR1 SEHNR, CDR2 FQNEAQ (reference sequence). V lost 3 bases and J 3 bases, leaving 11 bases between the germline ends. This CDR3 spans 15 amino acids. CDR3 in DNA: TGTGCCAGCAGCTTTAGGGCGGGGTACACCGGGGAGCTGTTTTTT. Translated, it gives CASSFRAGYTGELFF.

The rearrangement joins TRBV7-3 to TRBJ2-5; D gene ambiguous. Matching the DNA end better, TRBJ2-7 makes the J call doubtful. This CDR3 contains 13 residues. Germline-derived CDR1 and CDR2 are SGHTA and FQGTGA. CDR3 loop: CASSLTAKYEQYF. The CDR3 DNA reads as TGTGCCAGCAGCTTAACTGCTAAATACGAGCAGTACTTC.

The chain combines TRBV14 with TRBJ2-1; 9 bases are shared with TRBD1. V gave up 1 base and J gave up 2 bases; unmatched junction bases: 3. CDR1 is SGHDN, CDR2 FVKESK, per germline. The CDR3 loop spans 16 amino acids. CDR3 sequence: CASSQVGTGPYNEQFF. The CDR3 DNA sequence: TGTGCCAGCAGCCAAGTCGGGACAGGGCCCTACAATGAGCAGTTCTTC.

CDR3 protein: CASSMRTSGRAGTDTQYF. The CDR3 DNA reads as TGTGCCAGCAGTATGAGGACTAGCGGGAGGGCCGGCACAGATACGCAGTATTTT. This rearrangement joins TRBV27 to TRBJ2-3, with 15 bases identical to TRBD2. The CDR3 is made up of 18 amino acids. V gave up 5 bases and J gave up 1 base; unmatched junction bases: 7. CDR1 is MNHEY, CDR2 SMNVEV, per germline (reference sequence).

This clone was found once. The chain recombines TRBV9 with TRBJ1-5; 7 positions match TRBD1. The trim removed 4 bases at V and 5 bases at J, leaving 9 bases unmatched. The CDR3 is 15 residues long. Germline CDR1 and CDR2: SGDLS and YYNGEE. CDR3 region: CASSQLGTADQPQHF. The CDR3 nucleotides are TGTGCCAGCAGCCAACTCGGGACAGCCGATCAGCCCCAGCATTTT.

This sequence joins TRBV15 and TRBJ2-7; D is perhaps TRBD2 (6 bases). The ends were cut back, 8 bases at V and 5 bases at J, with 13 bases in the middle. Per germline, CDR1 LNHNV and CDR2 YYDKDF (reference sequence). The CDR3 runs 12 residues. The CDR3 protein is CATRDSGNEQYF. CDR3 coding DNA: TGTGCCACCCGGGACTCTGGGAACGAGCAGTACTTC.

The V gene is TRBV15, the J gene TRBJ2-2; TRBD2 matches 11 bases. Looked up from germline, CDR1 is LNHNV and CDR2 is YYDKDF (reference sequence). This CDR3 is built from 16 residues. Trimming removed 5 bases from V and 4 bases from J; junction bases left unmatched: 6. The CDR3 coding sequence is TGTGCCACCAGCTACTATAGCGGGAGGGGCACCGGGGAGCTGTTTTTT. The encoded protein is CATSYYSGRGTGELFF.

The chain recombines TRBV9 with TRBJ1-1, with D possibly being TRBD1 (5 bases). Trimming cost V 0 bases and J 1 base, with 10 bases left between them. Germline CDR1 SGDLS, CDR2 YYNGEE. The CDR3 covers 15 residues. CDR3 protein: CASSVGPQGNTEAFF. CDR3 coding DNA: TGTGCCAGCAGCGTAGGACCCCAGGGGAACACTGAAGCTTTCTTT. The full variable domain, completed using reference TRBV9 and TRBJ1-1, is DSGVTQTPKHLITATGQRVTLRCSPRSGDLSVYWYQQSLDQGLQFLIQYYNGEERAKGNILERFSAQQFPDLHSELNLSSLELGDSALYFCASSVGPQGNTEAFFGQGTRLTVV.

This rearrangement joins TRBV18 to TRBJ1-4, with D perhaps matching TRBD1 (5 bases). The CDR3 loop spans 14 amino acids. The V and J ends lost 3 bases and 2 bases respectively, with 7 bases between them. Germline V gives CDR1 KGHSH, CDR2 LQKENI. The CDR3 sequence is CASSPGGTNEKLFF. CDR3 sequence (DNA): TGTGCCAGCTCACCTGGGGGGACTAATGAAAAACTGTTTTTT. Supplemented by reference TRBV18 and TRBJ1-4, the full variable domain reads NAGVMQNPRHLVRRRGQEARLRCSPMKGHSHVYWYRQLPEEGLKFMVYLQKENIIDESGMPKERFSAEFPKEGPSILRIQQVVRGDSAAYFCASSPGGTNEKLFFGSGTQLSVL.

V usage is TRBV7-9 and J usage is TRBJ1-2; 9 positions agree with TRBD1. V lost 0 bases and J lost 4; bases outside the gene matches: 0. This CDR3 has 14 amino acids. Germline loops: CDR1 SEHNR, CDR2 FQNEAQ (reference sequence). The CDR3 nucleotides are TGTGCCAGCAGCTTAGCACAGGGGGCCTATGGCTACACCTTC. Its translation is CASSLAQGAYGYTF.

The V call is TRBV18, the J call TRBJ1-2; TRBD1 matches at 8 bases. Germline CDR1 and CDR2: KGHSH and LQKENI. This CDR3 is built from 16 residues. Unmatched junction bases numbered 8, after V lost 3 bases and J lost 2 bases. This CDR3 is CASSPNPGQENYGYTF. In nucleotides, the CDR3 is TGTGCCAGCTCACCTAACCCGGGACAGGAAAACTATGGCTACACCTTC.

The chain links TRBV29-1 to TRBJ2-4; maybe TRBD2 (6 bases). This CDR3 comprises 13 residues. Per the germline V gene, CDR1 is SQVTM and CDR2 is ANQGSEA. Trimming pared 6 bases from V and 0 bases from J, leaving 9 bases between. The CDR3 nucleotides are TGCAGCGTGGACGGGGGAGCCAAAAACATTCAGTACTTC. This encodes CSVDGGAKNIQYF.

This rearrangement joins TRBV29-1 to TRBJ2-1; 10 bases are a match to TRBD2. This CDR3 region has 13 residues. With 7 bases clipped from V and 7 bases from J, the junction kept 7 bases outside the gene matches. Germline V gives CDR1 SQVTM, CDR2 ANQGSEA. The CDR3 nucleotides are TGCAGCGGGGGTAGCGGGAGGAAGAATGAGCAGTTCTTC. Protein: CSGGSGRKNEQFF.

The chain couples TRBV30 to TRBJ1-1; the D is unclear. This CDR3 spans 15 amino acids. From germline, CDR1 is GTSNPN and CDR2 SVGIG (reference sequence). Trimming took off 0 bases at V and 0 bases at J, with 11 bases between the two ends. The CDR3 is CAWSVLWTMNTEAFF. The CDR3 coding sequence is TGTGCCTGGAGTGTACTTTGGACTATGAACACTGAAGCTTTCTTT.

The chain recombines TRBV27 with TRBJ1-5, with TRBD1 as a possible D gene (5 bases). This CDR3 spans 15 amino acids. Germline V gives CDR1 MNHEY, CDR2 SMNVEV (reference sequence). Trimming pared 2 bases from V and 7 bases from J, leaving 15 bases between. Written as DNA, the CDR3 is TGTGCCAGCAGTTTAAGTGCTGGGGCCGGGCAGCCCCAGCATTTT. The encoded protein is CASSLSAGAGQPQHF.

V is TRBV19 and J is TRBJ1-2; possible D gene TRBD1, 5 bases. In germline, CDR1 is LNHDA, CDR2 SQIVND (reference sequence). V gave up 3 bases and J gave up 3 bases, with 8 bases separating them. The CDR3 covers 13 residues. The CDR3 DNA reads as TGTGCCAGTAGTATGGTCAGGGACTATGGCTACACCTTC. It yields the protein CASSMVRDYGYTF.